This T cell receptor (beta chain) came from a study of blood T cells in healthy people across ages. Broader study findings: Per million T cells, TCR beta diversity dropped roughly linearly as age increased.

With a J-beta primer mix and a sample-barcoded 5' primer, a second PCR ran about 7 to 12 cycles. Each CDR3 protein is one row after TCRdb ran MiXCR on the 5' RACE reads. The table includes 730,000 or so distinct CDR3 sequences, around 46% detected once. The V end lost 9 bases, the J end lost 4 bases, and 9 bases lay between the germline ends. This CDR3 region has 11 residues. About this clonotype: Its cognate antigen is unknown.

The clonotype originates from a woman aged 55-69 years in good health. The rearrangement links TRBV12-3 or TRBV12-4 to TRBJ1-2; no firm D call. The sequenced sample was blood. The CDR3 nucleotides read TGTGCCAGTGGAGCAAGCTATGGCTACACCTTC. As protein: CASGASYGYTF.